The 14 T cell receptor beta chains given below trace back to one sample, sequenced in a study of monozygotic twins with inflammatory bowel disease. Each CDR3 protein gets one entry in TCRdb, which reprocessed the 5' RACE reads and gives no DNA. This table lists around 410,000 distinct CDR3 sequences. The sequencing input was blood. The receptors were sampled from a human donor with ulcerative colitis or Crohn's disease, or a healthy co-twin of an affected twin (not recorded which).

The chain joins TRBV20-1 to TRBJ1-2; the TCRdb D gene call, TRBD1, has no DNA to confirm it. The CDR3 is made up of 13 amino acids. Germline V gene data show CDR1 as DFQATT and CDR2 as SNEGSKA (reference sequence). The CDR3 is CSASGGTIYGHTF.

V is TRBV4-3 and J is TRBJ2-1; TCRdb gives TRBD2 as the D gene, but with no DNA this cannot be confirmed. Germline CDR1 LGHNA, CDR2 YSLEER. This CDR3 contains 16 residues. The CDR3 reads CASSQYSGEPYNEQFF.

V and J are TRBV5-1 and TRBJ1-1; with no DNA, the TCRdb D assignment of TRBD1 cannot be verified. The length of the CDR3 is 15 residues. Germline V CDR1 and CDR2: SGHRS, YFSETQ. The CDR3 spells CASSLGGQVSTEAFF.

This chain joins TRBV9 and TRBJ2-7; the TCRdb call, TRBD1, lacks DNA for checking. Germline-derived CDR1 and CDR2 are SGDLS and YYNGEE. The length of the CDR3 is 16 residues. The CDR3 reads CASSTRSQGEAYEQYF.

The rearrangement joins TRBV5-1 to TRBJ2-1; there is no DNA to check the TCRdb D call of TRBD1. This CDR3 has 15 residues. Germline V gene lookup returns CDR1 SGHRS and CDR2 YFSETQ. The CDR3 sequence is CASSLSGQEYNEQFF.

CDR3 sequence: CASTLLPGANTGELFF. The gene calls are TRBV5-8 and TRBJ2-2; TCRdb outputs TRBD1, but without DNA this stays unchecked. Germline V gene data show CDR1 as SGHTS and CDR2 as YDEGEE. The CDR3 length is 16 residues.

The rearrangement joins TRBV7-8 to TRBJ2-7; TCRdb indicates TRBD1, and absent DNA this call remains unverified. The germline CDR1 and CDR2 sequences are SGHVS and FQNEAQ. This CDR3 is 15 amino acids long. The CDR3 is CASSLTHPGSYEQYF.

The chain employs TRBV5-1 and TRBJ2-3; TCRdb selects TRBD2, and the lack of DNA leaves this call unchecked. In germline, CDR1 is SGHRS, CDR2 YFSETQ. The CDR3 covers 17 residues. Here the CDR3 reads CASRRLAGGAIADTQYF. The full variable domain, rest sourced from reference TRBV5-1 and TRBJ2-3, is KAGVTQTPRYLIKTRGQQVTLSCSPISGHRSVSWYQQTPGQGLQFLFEYFSETQRNKGNFPGRFSGRQFSNSRSEMNVSTLELGDSALYLCASRRLAGGAIADTQYFGPGTRLTVL.

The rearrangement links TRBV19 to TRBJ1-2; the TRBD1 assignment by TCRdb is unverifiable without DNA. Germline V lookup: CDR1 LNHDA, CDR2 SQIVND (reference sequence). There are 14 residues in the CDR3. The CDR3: CASIGGGPHYGYTF.

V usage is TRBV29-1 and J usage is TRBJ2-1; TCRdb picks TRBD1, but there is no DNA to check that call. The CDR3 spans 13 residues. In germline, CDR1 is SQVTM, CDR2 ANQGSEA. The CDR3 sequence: CSAGQADSNEQFF.

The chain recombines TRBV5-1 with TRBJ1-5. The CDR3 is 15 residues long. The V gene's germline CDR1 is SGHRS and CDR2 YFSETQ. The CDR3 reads CASSTDGLSNQPQHF.

CDR3 amino acids: CASSLTGSGPEAFF. The gene calls are TRBV5-1 and TRBJ1-1; with no DNA, the TCRdb D assignment of TRBD1 cannot be verified. The CDR3 consists of 14 residues. Per germline, CDR1 SGHRS and CDR2 YFSETQ.

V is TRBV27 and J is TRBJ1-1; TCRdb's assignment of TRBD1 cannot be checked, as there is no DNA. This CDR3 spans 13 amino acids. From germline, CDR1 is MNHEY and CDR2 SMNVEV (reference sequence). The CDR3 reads CASSGGRNTEAFF.

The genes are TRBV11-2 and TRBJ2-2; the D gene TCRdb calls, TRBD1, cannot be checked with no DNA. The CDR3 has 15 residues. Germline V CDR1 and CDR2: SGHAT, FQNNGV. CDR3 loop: CASSLVRARFLELFF.